This T cell receptor beta chain derives from a study of T cells in Graves' hyperthyroidism and ophthalmopathy (dated by TCRdb to between 2018 and 2021). Notes on the research overall: TCR V-J signatures able to tell the groups apart were searched for in a discovery cohort of 90 to 100 patients, of whom 43 had Graves' ophthalmopathy and more than 55 had stable Graves' hyperthyroidism. An independent validation cohort of around 19 hyperthyroidism patients and about 15 patients who later progressed to ophthalmopathy tested prospective prediction of ophthalmopathy. The 100 or so discovery patients were randomly split 7:3 into training and test sets. The study also compared thyroid tissue and blood T-cell repertoires from a handful of Graves' hyperthyroidism patients. Following sampling, methimazole starting at 30 mg daily was given to hyperthyroidism patients, and high-dose intravenous methylprednisolone was given to ophthalmopathy patients. According to the paper, TCR Vbeta CDR3 sequencing was carried out on approximately 140 peripheral blood samples, which came from 40 to 45 ophthalmopathy, about 75 hyperthyroidism and around 17 progressor patients.

Overall study results and their limits: Most expanded thyroid clonotypes (frequency above 0.001) were also detected in blood, a finding suggesting that blood repertoires may reflect thyroid immune responses. Sample size was not statistically predetermined, and blinding of investigators to group allocation was not performed. A 13 V-J signature model separated ophthalmopathy from stable hyperthyroidism, with approximately 87% sensitivity and roughly 82% specificity in cross-validation and 80%/75% in testing. During validation, the model predicted progression to ophthalmopathy a median of approximately 6 months ahead of onset, with almost 71% sensitivity and 72.22% specificity.

Including cysteine and phenylalanine, the CDR3 has 15 amino acids. The CDR3 DNA has 45 bases and is translated from base 1. V is shortened by 5 bases, J by 7 bases, and the region joining them spans 17 bases. This clonotype was counted between two and nine times. Its binding antigen is unknown. No base quality information exists; no much larger clone differs at one position. A patient counted as having stable Graves' hyperthyroidism if no progression to ophthalmopathy occurred over 18 months of follow-up. The hyperthyroidism patients were between 18 and 65 years old and newly diagnosed, with a disease duration of less than 2 months. Exclusion was applied to patients with uncontrolled infections, other autoimmune diseases, pregnancy or lactation. Clinical symptoms, serum thyroxine and TRAb, thyroid ultrasound, and orbital computed tomography formed the basis for the diagnoses. Trizol reagent was used to extract total RNA, and RNA quality was then checked on an Agilent 2100 Bioanalyzer.

The TCR beta CDR3 regions were amplified from RNA transcripts. The first round of RT-PCR for the TCR CDR3 was performed with the HTBI primer set and the Qiagen OneStep RT-PCR kit. A second multiplex PCR round built the libraries, followed by size selection and purification. Sequencing of the libraries was done on an Illumina HiSeq2000 using paired-end 100 bp reads. The authors processed their data as follows. Raw data were processed with SOAPnuke, discarding reads with adapters, uncalled bases, mean Phred below 15, or no exact constant-primer or identifier match. COPE v1.2.5 was used to merge the high-quality paired reads, and each unique nucleotide sequence was defined as a clonotype. MiTCR v1.1 was used to align clonotypes to the IMGT TRBV, TRBD and TRBJ reference segments. Only V-J combinations with frequency above 0.0001, covering 99.2% of repertoires, were analysed. A TCS score was defined as the ratio of F50 (clonal expansion) to E x V (chaos), with BLOSUM62-based TCRdist applied between CDR3 peptides within each V-J. Welch's t-statistics and random forest reduced roughly 500 V-J features to about 12, which were used in a naive Bayes classifier (R e1071). The Morisita-Horn index was used to measure how similar the thyroid and blood repertoires were. TCRdb applied fastp at Q25 and MiXCR to the public reads, then kept only in-frame beta chains. Rows matching on CDR3 protein sequence are summarized as one entry with the most common DNA and genes. The authors' filters were not applied to this entry. This sample has some 98,000 distinct CDR3 sequences in its table, and 40% of those were observed once. 10% of the sample is held by the ten biggest clonotypes.

The chain is assembled from TRBV12-3 or TRBV12-4 and TRBJ2-2; TRBD1 is a possible D gene, resting on 5 matching bases. The TCR comes from a woman aged 25 to 39 with Graves' hyperthyroidism. Material for sequencing was peripheral blood or thyroid tissue (not recorded which). The CDR3 corresponds to CASSPANRNYGELFF. The DNA sequence follows: TGTGCCAGCAGTCCAGCGAACAGGAACTACGGGGAGCTGTTTTTT.